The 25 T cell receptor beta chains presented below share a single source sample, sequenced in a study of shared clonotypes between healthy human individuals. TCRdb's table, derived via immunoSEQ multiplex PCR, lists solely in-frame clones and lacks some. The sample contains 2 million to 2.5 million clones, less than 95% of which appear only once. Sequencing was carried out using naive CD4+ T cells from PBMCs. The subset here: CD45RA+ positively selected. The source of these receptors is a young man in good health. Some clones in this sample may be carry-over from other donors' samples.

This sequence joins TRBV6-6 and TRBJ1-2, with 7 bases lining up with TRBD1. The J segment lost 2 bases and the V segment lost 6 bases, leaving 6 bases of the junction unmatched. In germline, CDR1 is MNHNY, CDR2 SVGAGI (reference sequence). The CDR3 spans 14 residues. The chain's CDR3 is CASSQGVPNYGYTF. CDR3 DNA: TGTGCCAGCAGCCAGGGGGTCCCAAACTATGGCTACACCTTC.

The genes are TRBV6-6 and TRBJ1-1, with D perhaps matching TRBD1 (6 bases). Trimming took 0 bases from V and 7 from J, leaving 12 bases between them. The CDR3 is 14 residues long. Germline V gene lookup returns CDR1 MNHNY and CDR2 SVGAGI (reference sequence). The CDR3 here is CASSYSAGVSEAFF. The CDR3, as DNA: TGTGCCAGCAGTTACTCAGCAGGGGTCAGTGAAGCTTTCTTT.

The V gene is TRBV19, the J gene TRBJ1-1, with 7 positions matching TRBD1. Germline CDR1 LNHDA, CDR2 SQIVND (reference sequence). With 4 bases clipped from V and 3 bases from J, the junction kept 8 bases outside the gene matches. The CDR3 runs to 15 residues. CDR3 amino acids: CASSNLQGKDTEAFF. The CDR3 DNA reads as TGTGCCAGTAGTAACCTACAGGGGAAGGACACTGAAGCTTTCTTT.

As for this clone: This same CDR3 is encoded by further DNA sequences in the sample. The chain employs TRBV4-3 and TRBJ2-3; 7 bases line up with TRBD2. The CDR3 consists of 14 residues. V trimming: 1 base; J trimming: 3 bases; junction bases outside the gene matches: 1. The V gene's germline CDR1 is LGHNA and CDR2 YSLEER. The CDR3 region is CASSQASGTDTQYF. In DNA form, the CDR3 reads TGCGCCAGCAGCCAAGCTAGCGGTACAGATACGCAGTATTTT.

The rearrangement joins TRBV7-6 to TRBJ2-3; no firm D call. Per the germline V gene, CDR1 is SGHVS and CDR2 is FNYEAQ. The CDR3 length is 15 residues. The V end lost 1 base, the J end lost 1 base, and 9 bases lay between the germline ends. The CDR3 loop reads CASSLEFQGTDTQYF. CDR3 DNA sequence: TGTGCCAGCAGCTTAGAGTTCCAAGGCACAGATACGCAGTATTTT.

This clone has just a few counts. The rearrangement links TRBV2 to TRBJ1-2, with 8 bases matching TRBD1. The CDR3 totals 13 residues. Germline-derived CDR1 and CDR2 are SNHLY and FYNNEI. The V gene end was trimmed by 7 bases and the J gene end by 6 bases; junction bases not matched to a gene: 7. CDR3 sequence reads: CASIDRGWDGYTF. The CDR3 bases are TGTGCCAGCATTGACAGGGGATGGGATGGCTACACCTTC.

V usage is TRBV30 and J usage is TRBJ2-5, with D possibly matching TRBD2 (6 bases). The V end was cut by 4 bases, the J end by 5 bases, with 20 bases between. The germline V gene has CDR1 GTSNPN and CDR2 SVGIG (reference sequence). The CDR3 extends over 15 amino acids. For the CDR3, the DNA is TGTGCCTGGACTAAGTTCGGGGGAACGTGGGAGACCCAGTACTTC. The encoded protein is CAWTKFGGTWETQYF.

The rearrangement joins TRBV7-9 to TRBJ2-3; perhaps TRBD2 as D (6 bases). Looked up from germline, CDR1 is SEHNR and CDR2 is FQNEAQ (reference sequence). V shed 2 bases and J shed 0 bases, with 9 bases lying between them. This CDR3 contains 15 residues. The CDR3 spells CASSLSRGSTDTQYF. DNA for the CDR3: TGTGCCAGCAGCTTATCGCGGGGTAGCACAGATACGCAGTATTTT.

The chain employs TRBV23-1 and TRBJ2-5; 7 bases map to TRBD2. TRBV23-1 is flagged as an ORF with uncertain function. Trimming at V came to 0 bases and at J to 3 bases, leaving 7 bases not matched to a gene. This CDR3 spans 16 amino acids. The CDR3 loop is CASSQSDEGGKETQYF. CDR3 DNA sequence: TGCGCCAGCAGTCAATCGGACGAGGGAGGGAAAGAGACCCAGTACTTC.

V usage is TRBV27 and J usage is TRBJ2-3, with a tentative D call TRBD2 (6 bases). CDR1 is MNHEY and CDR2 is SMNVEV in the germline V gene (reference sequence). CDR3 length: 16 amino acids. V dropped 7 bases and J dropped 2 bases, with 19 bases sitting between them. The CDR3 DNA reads TGTGCCAGCACTCCAACCGCGGCGGGAACCACAGATACGCAGTATTTT. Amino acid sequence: CASTPTAAGTTDTQYF.

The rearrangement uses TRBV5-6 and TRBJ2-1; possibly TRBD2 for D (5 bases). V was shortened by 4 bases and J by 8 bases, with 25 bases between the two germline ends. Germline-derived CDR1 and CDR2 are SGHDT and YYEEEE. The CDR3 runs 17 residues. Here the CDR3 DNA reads TGTGCCAGCAGCATTATAGCGACCCGGCTGTCGTCGTATGAGCAGTTCTTC. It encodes CASSIIATRLSSYEQFF.

The CDR3 DNA reads TGTGCCAGCAGGTTAGAGGGTGGAAACACCATATATTTT. It specifies CASRLEGGNTIYF. This chain uses TRBV2 with TRBJ1-3; D unresolved. Germline-derived CDR1 and CDR2 are SNHLY and FYNNEI. CDR3 length: 13 amino acids. V dropped 6 bases and J dropped 3 bases, with 9 bases sitting between them. The full variable domain, with the rest looked up from reference TRBV2 and TRBJ1-3, is EPEVTQTPSHQVTQMGQEVILRCVPISNHLYFYWYRQILGQKVEFLVSFYNNEISEKSEIFDDQFSVERPDGSNFTLKIRSTKLEDSAMYFCASRLEGGNTIYFGEGSWLTVV.

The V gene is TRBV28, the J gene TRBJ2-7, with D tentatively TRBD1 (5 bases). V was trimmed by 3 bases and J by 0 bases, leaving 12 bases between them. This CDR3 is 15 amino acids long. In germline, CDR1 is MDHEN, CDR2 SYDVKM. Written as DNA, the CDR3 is TGTGCCAGCAGTTTCTCTCAGGGCCACTCCTACGAGCAGTACTTC. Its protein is CASSFSQGHSYEQYF.

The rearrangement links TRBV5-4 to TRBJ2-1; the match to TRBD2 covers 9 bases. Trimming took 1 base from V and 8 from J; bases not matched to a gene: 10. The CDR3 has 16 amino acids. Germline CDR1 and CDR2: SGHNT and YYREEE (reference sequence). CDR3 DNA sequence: TGTGCCAGCAGCTTGAATATTCTAGCGGGATGGGATGAGCAGTTCTTC. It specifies CASSLNILAGWDEQFF.

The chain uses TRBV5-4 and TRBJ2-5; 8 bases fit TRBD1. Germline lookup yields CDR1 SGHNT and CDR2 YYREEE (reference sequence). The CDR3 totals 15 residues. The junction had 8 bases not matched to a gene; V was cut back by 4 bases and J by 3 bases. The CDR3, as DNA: TGTGCCAGCAGCCGAATAACAGGGGGTGAAGAGACCCAGTACTTC. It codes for CASSRITGGEETQYF. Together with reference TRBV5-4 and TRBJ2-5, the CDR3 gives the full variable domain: ETGVTQSPTHLIKTRGQQVTLRCSSQSGHNTVSWYQQALGQGPQFIFQYYREEENGRGNFPPRFSGLQFPNYSSELNVNALELDDSALYLCASSRITGGEETQYFGPGTRLLVL.

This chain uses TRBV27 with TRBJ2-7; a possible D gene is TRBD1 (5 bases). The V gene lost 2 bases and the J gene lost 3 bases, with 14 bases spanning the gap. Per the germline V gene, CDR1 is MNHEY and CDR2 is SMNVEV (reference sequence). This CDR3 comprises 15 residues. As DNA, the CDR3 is TGTGCCAGCAGTTTAGGGGCAGGGAATCACTACGAGCAGTACTTC. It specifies CASSLGAGNHYEQYF.

CDR3 sequence reads: CASRPRQGLAFF. The CDR3 DNA sequence: TGTGCCAGCAGACCGAGACAGGGTTTGGCTTTCTTT. The chain employs TRBV6-5 and TRBJ1-1; TRBD1 matches at 7 bases. Germline V CDR1 and CDR2: MNHEY, SVGAGI. V was clipped by 6 bases and J by 11 bases; unmatched bases: 9. This CDR3 is built from 12 residues.

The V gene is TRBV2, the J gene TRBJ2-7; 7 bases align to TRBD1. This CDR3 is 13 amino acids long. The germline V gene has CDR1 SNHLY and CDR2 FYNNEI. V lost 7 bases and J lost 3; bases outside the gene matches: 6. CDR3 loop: CASKTGQNYEQYF. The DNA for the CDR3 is TGTGCCAGCAAGACGGGACAGAACTACGAGCAGTACTTC.

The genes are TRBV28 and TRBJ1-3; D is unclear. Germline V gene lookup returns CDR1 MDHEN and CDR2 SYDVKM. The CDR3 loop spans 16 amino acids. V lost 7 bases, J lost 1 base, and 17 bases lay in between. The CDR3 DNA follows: TGTGCCAGCAAAAGTTTCCAGCAAGCTTCTGGAAACACCATATATTTT. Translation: CASKSFQQASGNTIYF.

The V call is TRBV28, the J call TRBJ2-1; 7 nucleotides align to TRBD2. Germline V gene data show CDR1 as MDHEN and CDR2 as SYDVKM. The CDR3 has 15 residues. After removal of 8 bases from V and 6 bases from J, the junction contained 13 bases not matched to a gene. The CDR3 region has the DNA TGTGCCAGCGATGGCGGCGGGAGAGGTTCCAATGAGCAGTTCTTC. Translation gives CASDGGGRGSNEQFF.

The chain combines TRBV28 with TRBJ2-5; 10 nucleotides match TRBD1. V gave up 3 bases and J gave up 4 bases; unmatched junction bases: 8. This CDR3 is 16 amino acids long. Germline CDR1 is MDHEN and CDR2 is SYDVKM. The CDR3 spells CASSFDDRGRGETQYF. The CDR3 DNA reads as TGTGCCAGCAGTTTTGATGACAGGGGGCGAGGAGAGACCCAGTACTTC.

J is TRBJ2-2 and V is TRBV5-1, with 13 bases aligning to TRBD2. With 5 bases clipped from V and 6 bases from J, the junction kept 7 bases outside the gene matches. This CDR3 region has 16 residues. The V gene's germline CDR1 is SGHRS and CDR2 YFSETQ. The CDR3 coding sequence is TGCGCCAGCAGAACACCCGGGACTAGCGGGGCCGGGGAGCTGTTTTTT. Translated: CASRTPGTSGAGELFF.

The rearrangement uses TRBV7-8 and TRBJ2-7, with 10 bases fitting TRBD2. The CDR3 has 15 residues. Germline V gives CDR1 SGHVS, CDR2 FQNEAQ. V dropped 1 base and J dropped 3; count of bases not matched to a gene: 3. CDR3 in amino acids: CASSLGVAGGYEQYF. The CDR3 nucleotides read TGTGCCAGCAGCTTAGGAGTAGCGGGAGGCTACGAGCAGTACTTC.

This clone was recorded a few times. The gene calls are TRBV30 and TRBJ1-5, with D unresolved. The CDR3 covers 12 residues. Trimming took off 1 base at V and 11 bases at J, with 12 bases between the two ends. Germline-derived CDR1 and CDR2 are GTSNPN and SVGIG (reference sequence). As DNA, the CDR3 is TGTGCCTGGAGTGGAGCAGCAGACGCCCAGCATTTT. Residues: CAWSGAADAQHF. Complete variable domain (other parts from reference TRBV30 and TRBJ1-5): SQTIHQWPATLVQPVGSPLSLECTVEGTSNPNLYWYRQAAGRGLQLLFYSVGIGQISSEVPQNLSASRPQDRQFILSSKKLLLSDSGFYLCAWSGAADAQHFGDGTRLSIL.

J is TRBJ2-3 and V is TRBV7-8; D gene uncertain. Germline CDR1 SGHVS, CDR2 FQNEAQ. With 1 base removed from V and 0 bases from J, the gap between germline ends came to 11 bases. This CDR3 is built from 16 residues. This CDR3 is CASSLGRATSTDTQYF. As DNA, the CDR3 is TGTGCCAGCAGCTTAGGTCGGGCCACCAGCACAGATACGCAGTATTTT.